This T cell receptor (beta chain) was sequenced in a study of cytomegalovirus exposure and HLA in healthy donors. Germline values: CDR1 GTSNPN, CDR2 SVGIG (reference sequence). V was clipped by 7 bases and J by 0 bases, with 16 bases between them. This CDR3 contains 15 residues. PCR employed 60 Vbeta and 13 Jbeta primers. The method was immunoSEQ multiplex PCR; TCRdb's version includes in-frame clones alone and lacks a portion of them. Among 100,000 to 150,000 clones, roughly four fifths were seen once, and the ten largest hold about 12%. The TCR sequence derives from an older woman in good health and CMV-seropositive. The V call is TRBV30, the J call TRBJ2-1; D may be TRBD1 (6 bases). The specimen was PBMCs. The DNA of the CDR3 is TGTGCCTATCTACAGGGCTATAGCTCCTACAATGAGCAGTTCTTC. This translates into CAYLQGYSSYNEQFF.